This T cell receptor beta chain was retrieved from a study of T cells in Graves' hyperthyroidism and ophthalmopathy. The TCR beta CDR3 regions underwent amplification using RNA transcripts as the source. HTBI primers were the set used in a first-round RT-PCR of the TCR CDR3. TCRdb used MiXCR to reprocess the multiplex PCR reads, holding one entry per CDR3 protein. Among approximately 690,000 distinct CDR3 sequences, more than 12% were seen once, and the ten largest hold approximately 13%. V shed 6 bases and J 3 bases; nucleotides not matched to a gene: 1. The CDR3 extends over 13 amino acids. Ophthalmopathy in the patients scored at least 3 on Clinical Activity Score and at least 4 on NOSPECS grade, lasting under 3 months.

The source is a woman in her forties or fifties with Graves' ophthalmopathy. Sequencing input: blood. The gene calls are TRBV12-3 or TRBV12-4 and TRBJ1-3, with TRBD1 matching over 8 bases. The CDR3 DNA reads TGTGCCAGCAGGACAGGGGTTGGAAACACCATATATTTT. Translated, it gives CASRTGVGNTIYF.